This T cell receptor beta chain derives from a study of blood T cell repertoires in COVID-19. Study overall: The study drew acute and convalescent COVID-19 samples from the United States, Italy and Spain. PBMCs, B-cell-depleted T cells, or T cells were the source of the cDNA or gDNA that made up the material.

Trimming left V 3 bases short and J 4 bases short, with 9 bases between. CDR3 length equals 13 residues. Original data processing: Nucleated cell counts were estimated from reference gene primer amplification. The method was immunoSEQ multiplex PCR; TCRdb's version includes in-frame clones alone and lacks a portion of them. Clone size and the V and J calls come from that table; the DNA yielded D and trimming. The table lists about 120,000 clones, 82% of them singletons. The chain is built from TRBV12-3 or TRBV12-4 and TRBJ1-2; D not certain. The sequenced material came from peripheral blood. The receptor's source is a woman in her 70s with acute or convalescent COVID-19. CDR3 DNA sequence: TGTGCCAGCAGTTTTGACTCCGGCTATGGCTACACCTTC. Its protein is CASSFDSGYGYTF.